These 23 T cell receptor beta chains were all obtained from the same sample, sequenced in a study of regulatory T cells in long-lasting Graves disease (dated by TCRdb to about 2021). The sample's time point label, decoded: persistent/refractory GD, antithyroid drugs over 5 years with positive TRAb. For both TCR sequencing and RNA sequencing, RNA was extracted from PBMCs using TRIzol. Library generation was performed with multiplex PCR. The sequencer listed for this sample is Illumina HiSeq 4000. TCR beta libraries were built with iRepertoire HTBI primers and Arm-PCR amplification of CDR3 regions. TCRdb reanalyzed the raw reads on its own, using fastp at Q25 for trimming and MiXCR for clone calling, and kept in-frame beta chains. Rows with a matching CDR3 protein are joined into one entry that keeps the most common DNA and genes. Here the sample has about 430,000 distinct CDR3 sequences; roughly a fifth occur a single time. The ten largest clones add up to roughly an eighth of the sample.

Material: peripheral blood mononuclear cells (PBMCs), obtained when the disease was refractory, from a patient treated with antithyroid drugs. These receptors were collected from a female donor with Graves disease.

There are many counts of this clonotype. This chain uses TRBV20-1 with TRBJ2-5; possibly TRBD2 for D (5 bases). The CDR3 has 12 residues. With 1 base removed from V and 7 bases from J, the gap between germline ends came to 10 bases. The germline gives CDR1 DFQATT, CDR2 SNEGSKA (reference sequence). The CDR3 sequence: CSARASSVTQYF. In DNA form, the CDR3 reads TGCAGTGCTAGAGCTAGCTCGGTGACCCAGTACTTC.

The gene calls are TRBV5-1 and TRBJ2-2; D is ambiguous. Germline CDR1 is SGHRS and CDR2 is YFSETQ. Trimming pared 4 bases from V and 6 bases from J, leaving 10 bases between. This CDR3 contains 13 residues. DNA of the CDR3: TGCGCCAGCAGCCCGGCCGGGCCCGGGGAGCTGTTTTTT. It translates to CASSPAGPGELFF.

V is TRBV5-8 and J is TRBJ2-7; weak D call: TRBD2 (5 bases). V lost 0 bases, J lost 5 bases, and 15 bases lay in between. Germline V gene data show CDR1 as SGHTS and CDR2 as YDEGEE. The CDR3 is 15 residues long. The CDR3 is CASSLAVSGTHEQYF. CDR3 DNA sequence: TGTGCCAGCAGCTTGGCGGTCTCGGGAACCCACGAGCAGTACTTC.

In its sample, this clonotype was seen a few times. This sequence joins TRBV20-1 and TRBJ2-5; D is tentatively TRBD1 or TRBD2 (5 bases each). The CDR3 contains 12 residues. Germline CDR1 DFQATT, CDR2 SNEGSKA (reference sequence). The V end was cut by 6 bases, the J end by 3 bases, with 11 bases between. The CDR3 sequence is CSARDHKETQYF. The CDR3, as DNA: TGCAGTGCCAGGGACCACAAAGAGACCCAGTACTTC.

This clonotype was observed a handful of times. The gene calls are TRBV30 and TRBJ1-1; D is unclear. Per germline, CDR1 GTSNPN and CDR2 SVGIG (reference sequence). The CDR3 is 13 amino acids. The V and J ends lost 8 bases and 0 bases respectively, with 13 bases between them. The CDR3 bases are TGTGCCGGAGAGACCAGCATGAACACTGAAGCTTTCTTT. Protein sequence: CAGETSMNTEAFF.

This clonotype showed up many times. The chain employs TRBV18 and TRBJ2-5; D not resolved. CDR1 and CDR2 from the germline V gene are KGHSH and LQKENI. V was cut by 8 bases and J by 2 bases, with 12 bases left in between. The CDR3 extends over 13 amino acids. The CDR3 loop reads CASSPNRQETQYF. The CDR3 region has the DNA TGTGCCAGCAGCCCCAACAGACAAGAGACCCAGTACTTC.

CDR3 protein: CAWNAAGNTIYF. CDR3 DNA: TGTGCCTGGAATGCGGCTGGAAACACCATATATTTT. The chain joins TRBV30 to TRBJ1-3; no firm D call. The CDR3 sequence is 12 residues long. CDR1 is GTSNPN and CDR2 is SVGIG in the germline V gene (reference sequence). Trimming stripped 4 bases from V and 2 bases from J, with 6 bases between. Full variable domain (missing parts from reference TRBV30 and TRBJ1-3): SQTIHQWPATLVQPVGSPLSLECTVEGTSNPNLYWYRQAAGRGLQLLFYSVGIGQISSEVPQNLSASRPQDRQFILSSKKLLLSDSGFYLCAWNAAGNTIYFGEGSWLTVV.

This clonotype was found a few times. V and J are TRBV5-5 and TRBJ2-1, with D maybe TRBD2 (5 bases). Deletions cut 3 bases from V and 9 bases from J, with 13 bases between. This CDR3 spans 13 amino acids. From germline, CDR1 is SGHKS and CDR2 YYEKEE (reference sequence). The CDR3 reads CASSWGIGLEQFF. The CDR3 region has the DNA TGTGCCAGCAGCTGGGGAATAGGACTTGAGCAGTTCTTC.

This chain links TRBV7-9 with TRBJ2-3; either TRBD1 or TRBD2 may supply D (6 bases each). This CDR3 spans 17 amino acids. The germline V gene has CDR1 SEHNR and CDR2 FQNEAQ (reference sequence). Trimming pared 2 bases from V and 1 base from J, leaving 16 bases between. The CDR3 spells CASSLRFGGIGTDTQYF. The CDR3 nucleotides are TGTGCCAGCAGCTTACGGTTCGGGGGCATCGGCACAGATACGCAGTATTTT.

This chain uses TRBV20-1 with TRBJ1-1, with 9 bases aligning to TRBD1. The CDR3 contains 16 residues. The J segment lost 1 base and the V segment lost 6 bases, leaving 12 bases of the junction unmatched. Germline CDR1 DFQATT, CDR2 SNEGSKA (reference sequence). The CDR3 loop is CSAWGVPGQGNTEAFF. The DNA for the CDR3 is TGCAGTGCCTGGGGGGTACCGGGACAGGGGAACACTGAAGCTTTCTTT.

This clonotype has a count of ten or more. J is TRBJ2-5 and V is TRBV18; 8 bases line up with TRBD1. Germline V gene sequence: CDR1 KGHSH, CDR2 LQKENI. With 3 bases clipped from V and 4 bases from J, the junction kept 10 bases outside the gene matches. The CDR3 has 16 amino acids. The CDR3 sequence: CASSPAPGQVGETQYF. The CDR3 coding sequence is TGTGCCAGCTCACCTGCCCCGGGACAGGTTGGAGAGACCCAGTACTTC.

This clonotype was detected only a few times. This rearrangement joins TRBV28 to TRBJ2-1, with TRBD2 identical over 10 bases. The germline CDR1 and CDR2 sequences are MDHEN and SYDVKM. V lost 5 bases and J lost 5; bases outside the gene matches: 6. The CDR3 totals 15 residues. The CDR3 sequence is CASSGGLARNNEQFF. The DNA for the CDR3 is TGTGCCAGCAGTGGGGGACTAGCGCGGAACAATGAGCAGTTCTTC.

This clonotype appeared a few times. V usage is TRBV19 and J usage is TRBJ2-4; weak D call: TRBD1 (6 bases). Germline CDR1 LNHDA, CDR2 SQIVND (reference sequence). Trimming took 3 bases from V and 8 from J, leaving 14 bases between them. This CDR3 is 14 amino acids long. The CDR3 sequence: CASSIKGQNDIQYF. Written as DNA, the CDR3 is TGTGCCAGTAGTATTAAAGGACAGAATGACATTCAGTACTTC.

This clonotype was seen more than once but under ten times. This chain uses TRBV7-8 with TRBJ1-3; D uncertain. From germline, CDR1 is SGHVS and CDR2 FQNEAQ. This CDR3 has 15 residues. V lost 0 bases and J lost 8, with 14 bases in between. CDR3 sequence: CASSLAAGDGDTIYF. The CDR3 DNA sequence: TGTGCCAGCAGCTTAGCGGCAGGTGATGGGGACACCATATATTTT.

This clonotype was seen a few times. V gene TRBV7-8 combines with J gene TRBJ2-2, with 7 bases identical to TRBD1. The V and J ends lost 5 bases and 1 base, in that order; junction bases with no gene match: 7. The CDR3 has 16 residues. Germline lookup yields CDR1 SGHVS and CDR2 FQNEAQ. The CDR3 here is CASSDPRTGNTGELFF. CDR3 DNA: TGTGCCAGCAGCGACCCCAGGACAGGGAACACCGGGGAGCTGTTTTTT. The entire variable domain, with the rest obtained from reference TRBV7-8 and TRBJ2-2, is as follows: GAGVSQSPRYKVAKRGQDVALRCDPISGHVSLFWYQQALGQGPEFLTYFQNEAQLDKSGLPSDRFFAERPEGSVSTLKIQRTQQEDSAVYLCASSDPRTGNTGELFFGEGSRLTVL.

Comment on this clonotype: Given the absence of the conserved phenylalanine or tryptophan at the CDR3 end, a read error is likely. V gene TRBV20-1 combines with J gene TRBJ1-2, with a possible D match to TRBD1 (6 bases). CDR1 and CDR2 from the germline V gene are DFQATT and SNEGSKA (reference sequence). This CDR3 has 13 residues. The V and J ends lost 3 bases and 4 bases respectively, with 12 bases between them. The CDR3 DNA is TGCAGTGCTAGGGACAGCCACACCTATGGCTACACCCTC. As protein: CSARDSHTYGYTL.

This clonotype has a count of ten or more. The chain is built from TRBV27 and TRBJ1-2; D might be TRBD1 (6 bases). Trimming took 8 bases from V and 5 from J, leaving 9 bases between them. CDR1 MNHEY and CDR2 SMNVEV come from the germline V gene (reference sequence). The CDR3 loop spans 11 amino acids. The CDR3 nucleotides read TGTGCCAGCGGGACATTATATGGCTACACCTTC. It yields the protein CASGTLYGYTF.

In its sample, this clonotype was seen a few times. The J gene is TRBJ2-3, the V gene TRBV28; D might be TRBD2 (6 bases). V shed 2 bases and J shed 1 base, with 10 bases lying between them. Germline V gene lookup returns CDR1 MDHEN and CDR2 SYDVKM. This CDR3 is built from 15 residues. Written as DNA, the CDR3 is TGTGCCAGCAGTTTAGTGGGGGAGGGCACAGATACGCAGTATTTT. This sequence encodes CASSLVGEGTDTQYF. The variable domain in full, completed from reference TRBV28 and TRBJ2-3, reads DVKVTQSSRYLVKRTGEKVFLECVQDMDHENMFWYRQDPGLGLRLIYFSYDVKMKEKGDIPEGYSVSREKKERFSLILESASTNQTSMYLCASSLVGEGTDTQYFGPGTRLTVL.

This clonotype showed up many times. V gene TRBV5-1 combines with J gene TRBJ2-2, with D tentatively TRBD1 (5 bases). This CDR3 is built from 14 residues. From germline, CDR1 is SGHRS and CDR2 YFSETQ. V dropped 3 bases and J dropped 3 bases, with 9 bases sitting between them. CDR3 region: CASSSRVDTGELFF. DNA of the CDR3: TGCGCCAGCAGCTCCAGGGTCGACACCGGGGAGCTGTTTTTT.

The chain links TRBV20-1 to TRBJ2-7; a possible D gene is TRBD1 (5 bases). Trimming shortened V by 3 bases and J by 3 bases, and 12 bases separated the two germline ends. The CDR3 covers 13 residues. From germline, CDR1 is DFQATT and CDR2 SNEGSKA (reference sequence). As DNA, the CDR3 is TGCAGTGCTAGTTTGACAGCCGACTACGAGCAGTACTTC. It codes for CSASLTADYEQYF.

This clonotype was seen at least ten times. The chain joins TRBV11-2 to TRBJ2-5; D ambiguous. From germline, CDR1 is SGHAT and CDR2 FQNNGV. Trimming removed 3 bases from V and 4 bases from J, with 18 bases in between. This CDR3 comprises 16 residues. DNA for the CDR3: TGTGCCAGCAGCTTCCCCAGACGCGGAGTGGGAGAGACCCAGTACTTC. This encodes CASSFPRRGVGETQYF. Looking up the rest from reference TRBV11-2 and TRBJ2-5 gives the full variable domain: EAGVAQSPRYKIIEKRQSVAFWCNPISGHATLYWYQQILGQGPKLLIQFQNNGVVDDSQLPKDRFSAERLKGVDSTLKIQPAKLEDSAVYLCASSFPRRGVGETQYFGPGTRLLVL.

As for this clonotype: A read error may explain this, as a much larger clone is one base away. The rearrangement joins TRBV11-3 to TRBJ2-2; no clear D. This CDR3 is 17 amino acids long. The germline V and J ends were trimmed by 8 bases and 2 bases, with 21 bases remaining between them. Germline lookup yields CDR1 SGHNT and CDR2 YENEEA. The CDR3: CASGPYLSGENTGELFF. The CDR3 coding sequence is TGTGCCAGCGGCCCATACCTTAGTGGGGAAAACACCGGGGAGCTGTTTTTT.

This clonotype was seen more than once but under ten times. V and J are TRBV6-1 and TRBJ1-1, with D possibly TRBD1 on 5 matching bases. CDR1 and CDR2 from the germline V gene are MNHNS and SASEGT. The CDR3 is 11 residues long. V was clipped by 7 bases and J by 11 bases, with 14 bases between them. This chain's CDR3 is CASTHGGEAFF. CDR3 bases: TGTGCCAGCACCCACGGGGGGGAGGCTTTCTTT.